This T cell receptor (beta chain) was recovered during a study of cytomegalovirus exposure and HLA in healthy donors (dated by TCRdb to between 2016 and 2019). Regarding the research as a whole: An earlier analysis of some 600 of the donors reported around 280 Gb of sequence data and approximately 120 million unique TCR beta sequences obtained from some 170 million T cells. The study was designed to test whether signatures of past pathogen exposure could be identified by cataloging public T cell receptors. Roughly 300 gigabases of sequencing data and 70 million to 95 million unique TCR sequences made up an early release that covered 500 to 700 HLA-typed donors. The study profiled the T cell repertoires of fewer than 850 subjects by immunosequencing and related them to cytomegalovirus serostatus. Donor age, sex, ethnicity and CMV serostatus were compiled together with the repertoire data. On average, around 230,000 unique TCR beta nucleotide sequences were sequenced per donor among some 430 genotyped donors of the cohort, with around 19% of those sequences being non-productive. Along with the approximately 700-subject first cohort, a separate validation cohort of roughly 110 different subjects was used. Among the roughly 400 genotyped donors, about 85% belonged to the genetic ancestry cluster associated with self-reported Caucasian donors. Typing coverage varied by locus: about 629-640 donors for A, B, C, DRB1 and DQB1; around 560 for DQA1; more than 600 for DPA1; more than 450 for DPB1. HLA typing covered class I and class II loci at four-digit resolution. In a later genetic analysis, genome-wide SNP genotypes for about three fifths of the roughly 670 donors were used, and that subset was treated as a discovery cohort. High-throughput TCR immunosequencing, statistical association of individual TCRs with disease status, and machine learning were combined to predict cytomegalovirus infection status. A later analysis re-examined previously published TCR beta repertoires from just over 650 donors and added high-resolution HLA genotyping to investigate patterns of TCR occurrence. A handful of DR-DQ haplotypes were handled as single units for association and clustering because linkage in the cohort was strong. All discovery cohort repertoires had been generated using a single sequencing platform. An earlier analysis of approximately 640 of the donors applied high-throughput TCR beta sequencing to assess whether each TCR beta V gene segment acted as functional or pseudogenic. Rather than using new phenotypic data, the later analysis identified candidate immune exposures from TCR beta sequences and from how often those sequences occurred across donors. The full study reports these points: Because the 87-base-pair reads could not distinguish some IMGT-functional V segments, including TRBV6-2 and TRBV6-3, those segments were excluded. In a later analysis, several top co-occurrence clusters were reported to appear linked to parvovirus B19, influenza, CMV and Epstein-Barr virus. In a later analysis, TCR association rates were found to vary across HLA loci, with the most associated TCRs seen for DRB1 alleles and the fewest for HLA-C alleles. A group of highly shared sequence variants was considered likely to be a technical artifact of the sequencing pipeline. Cytomegalovirus status was reported to be diagnosed by the classifier with high specificity and sensitivity in both the original and validation cohorts. The only immune exposure information available for the cohort was CMV serostatus. Only TCR beta chains were sequenced in this cohort, and the absence of alpha or paired-chain data limited detectable features. A further reported finding was that TCR beta sequences accurately predicted the HLA-A and HLA-B alleles for most subjects in the first cohort. The earlier analysis of approximately 590 of the donors excluded about 16 rarely observed V segments, including chromosome 9 orphons, because counts were too low. In a later analysis, HLA-associated TCR beta chains were found to be more clonally expanded and to have lower generation probabilities than equally common non-associated chains. The authors suggested that the approach could potentially be generalized to other disease states and immunological phenotypes. Correlated functional status among segregating V segments might be attributable to linkage disequilibrium, but an unknown experimental factor could not be ruled out. In vitro tests confirmed that a few of the cytomegalovirus-associated TCR beta chains recognize cytomegalovirus antigens. While some public TCRs were present in many individuals, most TCR sequences turned up only very rarely across donors. A total of roughly 160 TCR beta chains were listed by the study as associated with cytomegalovirus. The presence/absence analyses assumed that sequencing depth was roughly uniform across donors, and that assumption may not be true. Compared with the approximately 670-donor mean, donors in an Asian-associated ancestry cluster had fewer N-insertions in productive TCRs, according to a later genetic analysis. Specific HLA alleles were associated with more than 15,000 TCR beta sequences at a false discovery rate of 0.05 in a later analysis. A later genetic analysis associated a missense DCLRE1C variant with V-gene and J-gene trimming of TCR beta chains, and an independent cohort replicated the association. Because some donors lacked HLA typing at each locus, the association tests relied only on the typed subset. Assigning TCR associations to individual alleles was difficult when HLA alleles, especially DR and DQ, strongly co-occurred. An earlier analysis of approximately 500 of the donors showed that most TCR beta V segments appeared in productive rearrangements either about 87% or about 30% of the time, which broadly matched IMGT annotations. A later analysis found that most CMV-associated TCR beta chains appeared HLA-restricted, with HLA associations seemingly driven largely by CMV exposure.

At the junction V is shortened by 4 bases and J by 1 base, with 10 bases in between. Taken from the germline V gene, the CDR1 and CDR2 loops are SGHTA and FQGNSA. The CDR3 has 14 amino acids, counting the end cysteine and phenylalanine. CDR3 DNA is the only sequence kept; it has 42 bases, read in frame from the first base. As concerns this clone: It has no known antigen specificity. No much larger clonotype is one base removed from it; base qualities were not supplied. The sample contains more than one DNA sequence encoding this CDR3.

The cohort consisted of fewer than 700 healthy bone marrow donors. All cohort members were sampled while nominally healthy, although unrecorded immune exposures were likely present. The donor was CMV seronegative and belonged to the group of more than 300 seronegative cohort members. Every donor gave a peripheral blood sample, and the peripheral blood mononuclear cells from that sample were used for TCR beta sequencing. Genomic DNA extraction from the blood cell samples was performed with the Qiagen DNeasy Blood Extraction Kit. The method behind the library was the immunoSEQ multiplex PCR assay. For the multiplex PCR, a mixture combining 60 forward primers for TCR Vbeta segments and 13 reverse primers for TCR Jbeta segments was used. A multiplex PCR assay on genomic DNA amplified the CDR3 region of rearranged TCR beta genes. The amplified TCR beta libraries were sequenced on the Illumina HiSeq System as 87-base-pair reads. From the authors' description of their analysis: Across the 670 or so repertoires, a later analysis counted 80 million or so unique TCR beta chains, roughly 11 million of which were shared by at least two donors. Raw reads were error-corrected and collapsed into unique sequences with a nearest-neighbor algorithm that merged closely related sequences to remove PCR and sequencing errors. To assign V, D and J gene segments, CDR3 sequences were aligned to IMGT reference sequences. Each retained sequence needed at least a six-nucleotide match to both a V gene segment and a J gene segment. A rearrangement was called productive if the CDR3 had no stop codons and remained in frame with V and J, and every other rearrangement was called non-productive. Following IMGT convention, CDR3 was defined as the stretch from the second conserved V-encoded cysteine up to the conserved J-encoded phenylalanine. The earlier analysis of approximately 500 of the donors excluded sequences that lacked an unambiguous match to a single V gene segment. An earlier analysis of just under 600 of the donors called V segments functional above 56.7% productive rearrangements and segregating when the between-donor standard deviation exceeded 5%. To diagnose cytomegalovirus status from the catalog of TCR beta chain sequences, a statistical classification framework was built. In a later analysis, V and J genes were assigned by comparing TCR nucleotide sequences against IMGT/GENE-DB human TR gene sequences. In a later analysis, CDR3 sequences and most-parsimonious VDJ recombination scenarios were assigned using the TCRdist pipeline. In a later analysis, each TCR beta chain was defined by its CDR3 amino acid sequence together with its V-gene family, and reads without a unique V-gene family were excluded. In a later analysis, 550 to 650 highly shared, low-generation-probability nucleotide sequences were removed to address suspected cross-contamination and a sequencing artifact. In a later analysis, a clonal expansion index was calculated for each public chain from normalized within-repertoire ranks of inferred template counts. In a later analysis, generation probabilities were computed using a VDJ recombination model fitted to out-of-frame rearrangements, and the results were checked against IGoR. In a later analysis, hypergeometric tests were used to score TCR-TCR, TCR-HLA and TCR-CMV co-occurrence, with a repertoire-size bias correction applied to TCR pairs. A later analysis estimated false discovery rates by permuting HLA or CMV assignments 20 times. In a later analysis, co-occurring TCRs were grouped using DBSCAN, and TCRdist sequence similarity was added for clustering within HLA-allele-positive subsets. For co-occurrence clustering, repertoires with fewer than 30,000 or more than 120,000 public chains were excluded, along with roughly 5 repertoires with anomalous nucleotide sharing. What TCRdb holds here is the immuneACCESS table cut down to in-frame rearrangements. Part of the clones is not present; checked against another copy, under half of the missing clones reflect an unresolved V gene, and the others are unexplained. D and trimming come from the DNA, and the V and J calls and clone size come from that table. The sample data list about 130,000 clones, and roughly 78% of these were observed just once. The ten largest account for 5% to 5.5% of the sample.

Sequenced material: PBMCs. The chain is made from TRBV7-2 and TRBJ1-1; D gene: possibly TRBD1, on 5 matching bases. The receptor's source is a man aged 25-45 years in good health and CMV-seronegative. The CDR3 is CASSSARGNTEAFF. DNA sequence: TGTGCCAGCAGCTCGGCTAGGGGGAACACTGAAGCTTTCTTT. The variable domain in full, with residues beyond the CDR3 obtained from the reference TRBV7-2 and TRBJ1-1 genes, is GAGVSQSPSNKVTEKGKDVELRCDPISGHTALYWYRQSLGQGLEFLIYFQGNSAPDKSGLPSDRFSAERTGGSVSTLTIQRTQQEDSAVYLCASSSARGNTEAFFGQGTRLTVV.